This T cell receptor beta chain appears in the sequencing data of a study of blood T cell repertoires in COVID-19 (TCRdb year 2020). At the level of the whole study: Samples from collaborators originated in the United States, Italy and Spain and spanned both the acute and convalescent phases of COVID-19. The material from the prospective study consisted of cDNA or gDNA derived from T cells, B-cell-depleted T cells, or PBMCs. Subjects who had been exposed to COVID-19, were actively infected with it, or had recovered from it provided the deeply sampled blood TCRbeta repertoires that made up the dataset. The repertoires were made available in a free public database intended to serve as a resource for research on the immune response to SARS-CoV-2. The samples were drawn from the first 160 participants of the ongoing ImmuneRACE study and from roughly 1,300 subjects provided by 6 global collaborators. Sample metadata almost always included a de-identified subject ID, COVID-19 status, age in years and sex. Where available, HLA class I and class II types were taken from metadata supplied by the sample provider and were not determined by assay-based typing. The full study reports these points: How much clinical and demographic metadata was included differed by source and by participant, and the metadata was provided uncurated.

On this clone itself: This clone's antigen is unknown. Base qualities are not at hand, and no much larger clone is one base apart.

The CDR3 runs 15 residues from the cysteine to the phenylalanine. CDR3 DNA is the only sequence kept; it has 45 bases, read in frame from the first base. Cut back by 4 bases and 2 bases, the V and J ends lie 14 bases apart. Via the germline V gene (reference sequence), CDR1 is PRHDT and CDR2 FYEKMQ. Whole blood was collected in K2EDTA tubes by collaborating institutions according to the institutions' own protocols. For TCRbeta analysis, collaborator samples were shipped as frozen whole blood, as isolated PBMCs, or as DNA extracted from either sample type. TCRbeta CDR3 regions were amplified from genomic DNA using the immunoSEQ Assay, a bias-controlled multiplex PCR. The authors' analysis ran thus. Within the assay, amplification of reference gene primers was used to estimate how many nucleated cells each sample contained. To quantify the absolute abundance of each unique TCRbeta CDR3 rearrangement, sequence reads were collapsed and filtered. For each sample, productive Simpson clonality was calculated as the square root of Simpson's diversity index across productive rearrangements. The table was pulled from immuneACCESS by TCRdb, which kept in-frame rearrangements only. Such tables lose some clones; where checked, under half of the loss comes from unresolved V genes, and the rest has no known cause. The V and J calls and clone size come from that table; D and trimming were worked out from the DNA. The sample includes under 200,000 clones, with 80% to 95% observed a single time. The ten most abundant clones make up nearly 0.55% of the sample.

The specimen was peripheral blood. Rearrangement joined TRBV13 to TRBJ2-5; the best D guess is TRBD1, with 5 bases matching. The clonotype originates from a man between 50 and 59 years old with acute or convalescent COVID-19. The CDR3 protein sequence reads: CASSWAKGAQETQYF. The DNA sequence follows: TGTGCCAGCAGCTGGGCGAAAGGGGCTCAAGAGACCCAGTACTTC.